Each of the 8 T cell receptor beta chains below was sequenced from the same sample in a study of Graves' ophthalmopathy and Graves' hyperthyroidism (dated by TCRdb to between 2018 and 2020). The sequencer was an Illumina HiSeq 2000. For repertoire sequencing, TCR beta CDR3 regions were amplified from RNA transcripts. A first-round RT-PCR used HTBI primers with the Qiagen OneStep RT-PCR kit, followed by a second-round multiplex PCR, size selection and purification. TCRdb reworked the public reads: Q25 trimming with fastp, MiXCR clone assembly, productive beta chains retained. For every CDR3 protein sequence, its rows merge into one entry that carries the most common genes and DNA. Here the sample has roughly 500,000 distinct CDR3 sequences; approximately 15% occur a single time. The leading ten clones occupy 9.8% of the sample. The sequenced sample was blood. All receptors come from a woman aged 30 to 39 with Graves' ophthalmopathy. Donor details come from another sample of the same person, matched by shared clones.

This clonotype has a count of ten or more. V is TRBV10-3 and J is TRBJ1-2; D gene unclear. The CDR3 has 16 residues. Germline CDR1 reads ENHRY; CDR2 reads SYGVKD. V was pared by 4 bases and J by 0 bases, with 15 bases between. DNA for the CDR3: TGTGCCATCAGTGGAGGATATGGCACAGCTAACTATGGCTACACCTTC. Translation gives CAISGGYGTANYGYTF.

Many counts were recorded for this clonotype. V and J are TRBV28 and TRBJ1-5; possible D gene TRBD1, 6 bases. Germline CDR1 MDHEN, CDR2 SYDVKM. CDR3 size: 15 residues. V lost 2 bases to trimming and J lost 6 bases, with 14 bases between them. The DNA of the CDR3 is TGTGCCAGCAGTTTAGGCCAGGGGTTGGGTCAGCCCCAGCATTTT. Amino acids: CASSLGQGLGQPQHF.

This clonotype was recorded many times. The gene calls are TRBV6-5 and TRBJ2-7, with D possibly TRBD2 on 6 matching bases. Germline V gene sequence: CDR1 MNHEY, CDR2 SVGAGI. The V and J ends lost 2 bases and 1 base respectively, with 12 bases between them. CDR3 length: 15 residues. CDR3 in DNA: TGTGCCAGCAGTTACAAGGGCGGGATGTCCTACGAGCAGTACTTC. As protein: CASSYKGGMSYEQYF.

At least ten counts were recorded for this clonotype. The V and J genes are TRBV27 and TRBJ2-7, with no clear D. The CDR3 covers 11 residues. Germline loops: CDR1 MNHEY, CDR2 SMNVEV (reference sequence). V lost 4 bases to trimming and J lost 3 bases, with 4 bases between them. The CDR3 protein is CASSSGYEQYF. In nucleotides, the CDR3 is TGTGCCAGCAGTTCTGGCTACGAGCAGTACTTC.

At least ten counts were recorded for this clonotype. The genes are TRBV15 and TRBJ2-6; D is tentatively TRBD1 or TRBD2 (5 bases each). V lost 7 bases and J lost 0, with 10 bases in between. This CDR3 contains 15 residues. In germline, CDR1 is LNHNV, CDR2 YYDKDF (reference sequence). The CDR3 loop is CATTSGSSGANVLTF. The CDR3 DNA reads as TGTGCCACCACCTCAGGGAGCTCTGGGGCCAACGTCCTGACTTTC.

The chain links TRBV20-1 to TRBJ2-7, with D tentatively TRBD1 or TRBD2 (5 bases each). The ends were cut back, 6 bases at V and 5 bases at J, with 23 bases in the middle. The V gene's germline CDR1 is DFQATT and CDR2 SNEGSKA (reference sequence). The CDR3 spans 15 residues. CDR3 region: CSAAGTPKRPDEQYF. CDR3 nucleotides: TGCAGTGCGGCAGGGACCCCAAAAAGACCCGACGAGCAGTACTTC.

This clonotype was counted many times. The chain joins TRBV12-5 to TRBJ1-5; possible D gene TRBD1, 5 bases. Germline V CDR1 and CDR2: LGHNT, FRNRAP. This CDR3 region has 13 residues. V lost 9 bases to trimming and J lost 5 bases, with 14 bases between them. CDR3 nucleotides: TGTGCTAGCGGCTTTGGGGGGGATCAGCCCCAGCATTTT. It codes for CASGFGGDQPQHF. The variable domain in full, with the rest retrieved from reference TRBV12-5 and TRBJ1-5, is DARVTQTPRHKVTEMGQEVTMRCQPILGHNTVFWYRQTMMQGLELLAYFRNRAPLDDSGMPKDRFSAEMPDATLATLKIQPSEPRDSAVYFCASGFGGDQPQHFGDGTRLSIL.

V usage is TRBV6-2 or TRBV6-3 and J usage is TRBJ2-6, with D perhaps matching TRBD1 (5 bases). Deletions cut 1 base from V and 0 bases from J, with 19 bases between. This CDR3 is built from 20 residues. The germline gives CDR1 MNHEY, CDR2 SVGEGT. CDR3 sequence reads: CASSYFPDMLPNSGANVLTF. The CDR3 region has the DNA TGTGCCAGCAGTTACTTTCCGGACATGCTACCAAACTCTGGGGCCAACGTCCTGACTTTC.